This entry lists 13 T cell receptor beta chains sequenced from one sample in a study of T cell repertoires in cytomegalovirus infection. The antigens of these receptors remain unknown. MiXCR was run by TCRdb on the reads, yielding one entry per CDR3 protein. Counted here are about 770,000 distinct CDR3 sequences, almost 30% occurring once; the ten biggest clones make up roughly 13%. Here the sequenced sample was cultured CD8+ T cells from PBMCs, taken from culture after CMV antigen stimulation. The receptors derive from a human donor in good health (CMV status not recorded). Some clones in this sample may be carry-over from other donors' samples.

The J gene is TRBJ2-2, the V gene TRBV7-4; 8 bases are shared with TRBD1. The trim removed 5 bases at V and 6 bases at J, leaving 11 bases unmatched. The germline gives CDR1 SGHVT, CDR2 SQSDAQ. The CDR3 is 16 residues long. DNA of the CDR3: TGTGCCAGCAGCGATCCTTTGACAGGGGTTCCCGGGGAGCTGTTTTTT. Translation gives CASSDPLTGVPGELFF.

The gene calls are TRBV7-2 and TRBJ1-4; D uncertain. CDR1 is SGHTA and CDR2 is FQGNSA in the germline V gene. This CDR3 has 15 amino acids. V dropped 1 base and J dropped 7 bases, with 13 bases sitting between them. The CDR3 DNA reads TGTGCCAGCAGCTTAGGCATAGGGAGGAGTGAAAAACTGTTTTTT. This encodes CASSLGIGRSEKLFF.

The rearrangement joins TRBV7-8 to TRBJ2-2; D remains unclear. This CDR3 region has 15 residues. Per the germline V gene, CDR1 is SGHVS and CDR2 is FQNEAQ. V was shortened by 5 bases and J by 0 bases, with 10 bases between the two germline ends. The CDR3 DNA reads as TGTGCCAGCAGCGCTGAAAGGGCGAACACCGGGGAGCTGTTTTTT. Residues: CASSAERANTGELFF.

This chain connects TRBV5-4 to TRBJ2-2; the D gene is possibly TRBD1 (6 bases). Germline V gene lookup returns CDR1 SGHNT and CDR2 YYREEE (reference sequence). V lost 10 bases and J 6 bases, leaving 7 bases between the germline ends. The CDR3 contains 10 residues. The CDR3 bases are TGTGCCGCAGGGGCCGGGGAGCTGTTTTTT. Translation: CAAGAGELFF.

The sample holds a few counts of this clonotype. V is TRBV15 and J is TRBJ1-5; the D is unclear. CDR3 length: 16 residues. Per germline, CDR1 LNHNV and CDR2 YYDKDF (reference sequence). V was clipped by 3 bases and J by 3 bases, with 15 bases between them. Written as DNA, the CDR3 is TGTGCCACCAGCAGCAACAGATTAGGGATCAATCAGCCCCAGCATTTT. Translating gives CATSSNRLGINQPQHF.

This clonotype was detected ten times or more. The gene calls are TRBV12-3 or TRBV12-4 and TRBJ2-5; D might be TRBD1 or TRBD2, each matching 5 bases. This CDR3 has 14 amino acids. V lost 3 bases, J lost 7 bases, and 15 bases lay in between. The DNA for the CDR3 is TGTGCCAGCAGTTTTAAGCCTAGCAGGGCGACCCAGTACTTC. It encodes CASSFKPSRATQYF.

This clonotype has only a few counts. This chain uses TRBV19 with TRBJ1-6; possibly TRBD1 for D (6 bases). This CDR3 has 15 amino acids. The germline gives CDR1 LNHDA, CDR2 SQIVND (reference sequence). V shed 3 bases and J shed 8 bases, with 14 bases lying between them. The CDR3 DNA follows: TGTGCCAGTAGTATCCTAGACAGGCAATATTCACCCCTCCACTTT. Encoded protein: CASSILDRQYSPLHF.

This clonotype was seen a few times. The chain combines TRBV7-9 with TRBJ1-4; TRBD1 aligns across 7 bases. Unmatched junction bases numbered 6, after V lost 2 bases and J lost 9 bases. This CDR3 has 14 residues. The V gene's germline CDR1 is SEHNR and CDR2 FQNEAQ (reference sequence). The CDR3 sequence is CASSLPGQPQKLFF. CDR3 DNA: TGTGCCAGCAGCTTACCGGGACAGCCGCAAAAACTGTTTTTT.

This chain joins TRBV6-5 and TRBJ2-7, with a weak D call TRBD2 (5 bases). Per germline, CDR1 MNHEY and CDR2 SVGAGI. V was trimmed by 2 bases and J by 3 bases, leaving 11 bases between them. This CDR3 has 14 residues. CDR3 loop: CASSYLGEYYEQYF. CDR3 nucleotides: TGTGCCAGCAGTTACCTTGGGGAGTACTACGAGCAGTACTTC.

The J gene is TRBJ2-3, the V gene TRBV14, with D possibly TRBD2 on 6 matching bases. Trimming cost V 4 bases and J 4 bases, with 15 bases left between them. Germline CDR1 reads SGHDN; CDR2 reads FVKESK. The CDR3 has 15 amino acids. The CDR3 spells CASSLEGGASDTQYF. The CDR3 nucleotides are TGTGCCAGCAGCCTGGAAGGAGGGGCCTCAGATACGCAGTATTTT. The full variable domain, with the rest looked up from reference TRBV14 and TRBJ2-3, is EAGVTQFPSHSVIEKGQTVTLRCDPISGHDNLYWYRRVMGKEIKFLLHFVKESKQDESGMPNNRFLAERTGGTYSTLKVQPAELEDSGVYFCASSLEGGASDTQYFGPGTRLTVL.

The rearrangement links TRBV29-1 to TRBJ2-3; perhaps TRBD1 as D (6 bases). Germline CDR1 is SQVTM and CDR2 is ANQGSEA. The V and J ends lost 7 bases and 0 bases respectively, with 11 bases between them. This CDR3 contains 13 residues. CDR3 sequence: CSAGASSTDTQYF. CDR3 bases: TGCAGCGCAGGGGCTTCTAGCACAGATACGCAGTATTTT.

On this clonotype: A much more abundant neighbour one base away suggests this may be a read error. The J gene is TRBJ1-1, the V gene TRBV7-2; D may be TRBD1 (5 bases). V gave up 3 bases and J gave up 12 bases, with 14 bases separating them. The CDR3 contains 12 residues. CDR1 is SGHTA, CDR2 FQGNSA, per germline. CDR3 sequence reads: CASSLGGPGSFF. CDR3 DNA: TGTGCCAGCAGCTTGGGGGGACCTGGGTCTTTCTTT.

J is TRBJ1-4 and V is TRBV12-3 or TRBV12-4, with D perhaps TRBD1 (5 bases). This CDR3 has 14 amino acids. V lost 3 bases and J 10 bases, leaving 15 bases between the germline ends. CDR3 bases: TGTGCCAGCAGTTTCAAAGGCGGGAGGGGAAAACTGTTTTTT. This translates into CASSFKGGRGKLFF.